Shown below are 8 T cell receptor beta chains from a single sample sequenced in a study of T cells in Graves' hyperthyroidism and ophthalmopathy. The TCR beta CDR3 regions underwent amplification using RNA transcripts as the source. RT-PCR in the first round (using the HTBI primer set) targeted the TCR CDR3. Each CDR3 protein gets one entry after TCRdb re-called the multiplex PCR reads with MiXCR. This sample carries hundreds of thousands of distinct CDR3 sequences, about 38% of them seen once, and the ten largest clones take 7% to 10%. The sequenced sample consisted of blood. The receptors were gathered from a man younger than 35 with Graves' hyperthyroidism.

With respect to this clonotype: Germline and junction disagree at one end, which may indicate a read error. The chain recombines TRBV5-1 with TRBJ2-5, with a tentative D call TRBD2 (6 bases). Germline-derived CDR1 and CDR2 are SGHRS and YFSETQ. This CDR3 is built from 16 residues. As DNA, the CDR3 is TGTGCCAGCAGCTTGGTGTCGGGAGCGAGCCAAGAGACCCAGTACTTC. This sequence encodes CASSLVSGASQETQYF.

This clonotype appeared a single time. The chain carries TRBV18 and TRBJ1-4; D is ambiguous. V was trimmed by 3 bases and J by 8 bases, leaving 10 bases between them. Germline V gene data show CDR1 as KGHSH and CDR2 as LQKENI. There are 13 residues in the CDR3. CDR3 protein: CASSPGLGEKLFF. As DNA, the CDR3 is TGTGCCAGCTCACCGGGTCTTGGAGAAAAACTGTTTTTT.

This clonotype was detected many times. DNA of the CDR3: TGTGCCAGCAGCTTCACCAGGGGTGATCAGCCCCAGCATTTT. Its translation is CASSFTRGDQPQHF. The chain joins TRBV7-2 to TRBJ1-5; a weak D match, TRBD1 (6 bases). Germline CDR1 is SGHTA and CDR2 is FQGNSA. V lost 3 bases, J lost 5 bases, and 11 bases lay in between. This CDR3 has 14 residues.

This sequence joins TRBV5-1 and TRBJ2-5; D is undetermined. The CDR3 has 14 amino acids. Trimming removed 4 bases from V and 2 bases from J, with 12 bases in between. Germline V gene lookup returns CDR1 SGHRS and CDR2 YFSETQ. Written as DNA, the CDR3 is TGCGCCAGCAGCAGTATGACTGATCAAGAGACCCAGTACTTC. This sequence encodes CASSSMTDQETQYF.

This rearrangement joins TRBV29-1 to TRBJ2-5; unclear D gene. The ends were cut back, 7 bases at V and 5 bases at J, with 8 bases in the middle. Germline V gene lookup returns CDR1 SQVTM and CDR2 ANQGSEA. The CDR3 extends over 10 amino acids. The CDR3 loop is CSGVLETQYF. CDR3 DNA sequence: TGCAGCGGAGTCTTGGAGACCCAGTACTTC.

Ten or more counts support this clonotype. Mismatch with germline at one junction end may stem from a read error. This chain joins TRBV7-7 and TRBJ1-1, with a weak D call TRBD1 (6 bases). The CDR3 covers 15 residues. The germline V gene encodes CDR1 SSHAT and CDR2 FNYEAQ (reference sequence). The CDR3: CASSLDSTGNTEAFF. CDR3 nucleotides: TGTGCTAGCAGCTTAGACTCGACAGGAAACACTGAAGCTTTCTTT.

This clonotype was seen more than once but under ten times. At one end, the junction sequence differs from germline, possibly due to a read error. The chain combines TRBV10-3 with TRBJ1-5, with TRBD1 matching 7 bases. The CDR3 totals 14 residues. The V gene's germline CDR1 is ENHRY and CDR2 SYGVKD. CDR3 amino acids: CASSQGVPNQPQHF. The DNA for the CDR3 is TGTGCCAGCAGTCAGGGGGTTCCCAATCAGCCCCAGCATTTT.

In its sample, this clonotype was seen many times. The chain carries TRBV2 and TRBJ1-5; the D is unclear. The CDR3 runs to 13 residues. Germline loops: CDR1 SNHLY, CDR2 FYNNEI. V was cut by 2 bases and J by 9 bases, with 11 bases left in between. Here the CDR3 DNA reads TGTGCCAGCAGTGAAAAGGGCCCTTTGCCCCAGCATTTT. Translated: CASSEKGPLPQHF.